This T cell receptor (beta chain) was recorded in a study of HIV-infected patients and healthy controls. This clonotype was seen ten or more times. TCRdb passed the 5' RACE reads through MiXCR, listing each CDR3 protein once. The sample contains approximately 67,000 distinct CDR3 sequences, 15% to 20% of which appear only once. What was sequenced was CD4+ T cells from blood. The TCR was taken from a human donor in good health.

This chain's CDR3 is CASSRDNSGRVNEQFF. The CDR3 DNA follows: TGTGCCAGCAGTCGGGATAATAGCGGGAGGGTTAATGAGCAGTTCTTC. The genes are TRBV27 and TRBJ2-1, with TRBD2 identical over 11 bases. V shed 5 bases and J 7 bases; nucleotides not matched to a gene: 10. This CDR3 has 16 residues. The V gene's germline CDR1 is MNHEY and CDR2 SMNVEV (reference sequence).